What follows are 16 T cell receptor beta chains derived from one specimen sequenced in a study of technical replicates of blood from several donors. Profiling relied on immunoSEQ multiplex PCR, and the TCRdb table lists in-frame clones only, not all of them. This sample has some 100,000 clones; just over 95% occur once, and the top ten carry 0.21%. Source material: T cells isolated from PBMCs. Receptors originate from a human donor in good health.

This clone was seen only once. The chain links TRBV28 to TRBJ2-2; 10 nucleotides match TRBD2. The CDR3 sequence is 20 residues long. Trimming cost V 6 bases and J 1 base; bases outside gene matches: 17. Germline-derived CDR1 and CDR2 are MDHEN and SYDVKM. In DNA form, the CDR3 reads TGTGCCAGCAGCTCTCCCCGACCAGCGGGAGGGCCCCGGAACACCGGGGAGCTGTTTTTT. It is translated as CASSSPRPAGGPRNTGELFF.

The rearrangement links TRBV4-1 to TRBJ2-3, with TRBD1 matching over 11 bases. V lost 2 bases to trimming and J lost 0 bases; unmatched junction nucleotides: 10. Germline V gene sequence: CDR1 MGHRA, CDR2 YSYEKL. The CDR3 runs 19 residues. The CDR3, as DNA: TGCGCCAGCAGCCAACCAATCGGGACAGGGGGACCAAGCACAGATACGCAGTATTTT. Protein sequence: CASSQPIGTGGPSTDTQYF.

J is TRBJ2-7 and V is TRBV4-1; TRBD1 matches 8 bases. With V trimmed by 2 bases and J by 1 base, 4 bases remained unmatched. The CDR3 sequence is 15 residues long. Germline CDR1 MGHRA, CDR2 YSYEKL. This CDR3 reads CASSQPDRGSYEQYF. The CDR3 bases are TGCGCCAGCAGCCAACCAGACAGGGGTTCCTACGAGCAGTACTTC.

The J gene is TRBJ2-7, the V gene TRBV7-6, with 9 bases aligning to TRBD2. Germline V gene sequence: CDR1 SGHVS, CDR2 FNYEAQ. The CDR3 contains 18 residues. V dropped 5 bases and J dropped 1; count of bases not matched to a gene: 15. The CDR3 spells CASSPFRASSGRSYEQYF. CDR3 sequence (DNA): TGTGCCAGCAGCCCATTCCGCGCGTCCAGCGGGAGGTCCTACGAGCAGTACTTC.

The CDR3 nucleotides read TGTGCCAGCAGCTTCGGCGGAGCGGGACCGTCTAACTATGGCTACACCTTC. Translating it yields CASSFGGAGPSNYGYTF. The J gene is TRBJ1-2, the V gene TRBV11-2; D possibly corresponds to TRBD1 (5 bases). CDR3 length equals 17 residues. CDR1 is SGHAT and CDR2 is FQNNGV in the germline V gene. The V end was cut by 3 bases, the J end by 0 bases, with 17 bases between.

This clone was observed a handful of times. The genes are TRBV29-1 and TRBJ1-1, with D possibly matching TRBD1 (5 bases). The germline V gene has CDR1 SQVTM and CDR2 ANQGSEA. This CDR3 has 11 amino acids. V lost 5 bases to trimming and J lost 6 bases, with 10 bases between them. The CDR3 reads CSVYQGSEAFF. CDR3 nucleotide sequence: TGCAGCGTTTACCAGGGCTCTGAAGCTTTCTTT.

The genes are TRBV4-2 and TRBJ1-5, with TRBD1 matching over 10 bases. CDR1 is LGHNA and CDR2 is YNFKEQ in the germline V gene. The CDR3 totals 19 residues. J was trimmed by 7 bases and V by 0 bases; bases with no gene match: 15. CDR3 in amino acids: CASSQEAIFRETGGQPQHF. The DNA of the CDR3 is TGTGCCAGCAGCCAAGAAGCGATCTTCCGGGAGACAGGGGGCCAGCCCCAGCATTTT.

CDR3 residues: CASRPGTLYTGELFF. CDR3 DNA: TGTGCCAGTAGGCCGGGAACCCTATACACCGGGGAGCTGTTTTTT. The genes are TRBV19 and TRBJ2-2; TRBD2 might be the D (5 bases). The CDR3 is made up of 15 amino acids. Germline V gives CDR1 LNHDA, CDR2 SQIVND (reference sequence). Trimming shortened V by 6 bases and J by 3 bases, and 14 bases separated the two germline ends. The variable domain in full, completed from reference TRBV19 and TRBJ2-2, reads DGGITQSPKYLFRKEGQNVTLSCEQNLNHDAMYWYRQDPGQGLRLIYYSQIVNDFQKGDIAEGYSVSREKKESFPLTVTSAQKNPTAFYLCASRPGTLYTGELFFGEGSRLTVL.

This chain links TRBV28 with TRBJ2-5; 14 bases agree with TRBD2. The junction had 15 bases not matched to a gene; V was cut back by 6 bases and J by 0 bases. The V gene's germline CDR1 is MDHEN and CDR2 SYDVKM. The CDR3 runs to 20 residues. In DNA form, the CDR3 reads TGTGCCAGCAGCCCCCTCTCGACGGGACTAGCGGGAGTGTACCAAGAGACCCAGTACTTC. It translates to CASSPLSTGLAGVYQETQYF. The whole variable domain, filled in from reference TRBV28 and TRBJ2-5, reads DVKVTQSSRYLVKRTGEKVFLECVQDMDHENMFWYRQDPGLGLRLIYFSYDVKMKEKGDIPEGYSVSREKKERFSLILESASTNQTSMYLCASSPLSTGLAGVYQETQYFGPGTRLLVL.

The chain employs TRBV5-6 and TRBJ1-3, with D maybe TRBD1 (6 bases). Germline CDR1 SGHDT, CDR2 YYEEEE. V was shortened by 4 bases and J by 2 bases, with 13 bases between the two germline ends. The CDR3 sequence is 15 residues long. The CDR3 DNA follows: TGTGCCAGCAGCCGTCCCCGGACAGCTGGAAACACCATATATTTT. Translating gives CASSRPRTAGNTIYF.

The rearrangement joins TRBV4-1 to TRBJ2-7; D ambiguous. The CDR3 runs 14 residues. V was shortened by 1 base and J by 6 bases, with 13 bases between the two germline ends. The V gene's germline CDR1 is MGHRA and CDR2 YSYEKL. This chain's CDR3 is CASSQVLPSFEQYF. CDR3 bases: TGCGCCAGCAGCCAAGTTCTTCCGTCTTTCGAGCAGTACTTC.

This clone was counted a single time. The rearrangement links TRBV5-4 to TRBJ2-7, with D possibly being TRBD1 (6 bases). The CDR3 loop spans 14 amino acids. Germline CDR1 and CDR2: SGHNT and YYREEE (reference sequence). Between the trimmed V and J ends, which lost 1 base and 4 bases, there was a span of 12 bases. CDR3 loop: CASSLPGHPYEQYF. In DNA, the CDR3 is TGTGCCAGCAGCTTGCCGGGACACCCGTACGAGCAGTACTTC. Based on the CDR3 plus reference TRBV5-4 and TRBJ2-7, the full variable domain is ETGVTQSPTHLIKTRGQQVTLRCSSQSGHNTVSWYQQALGQGPQFIFQYYREEENGRGNFPPRFSGLQFPNYSSELNVNALELDDSALYLCASSLPGHPYEQYFGPGTRLTVT.

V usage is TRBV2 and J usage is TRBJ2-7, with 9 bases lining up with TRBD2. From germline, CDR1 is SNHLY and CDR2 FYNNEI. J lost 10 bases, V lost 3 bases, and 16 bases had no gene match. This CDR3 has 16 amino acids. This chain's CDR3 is CASSEGWAGGLSEQYF. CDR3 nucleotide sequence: TGTGCCAGCAGTGAGGGTTGGGCGGGGGGGCTATCGGAACAGTACTTC.

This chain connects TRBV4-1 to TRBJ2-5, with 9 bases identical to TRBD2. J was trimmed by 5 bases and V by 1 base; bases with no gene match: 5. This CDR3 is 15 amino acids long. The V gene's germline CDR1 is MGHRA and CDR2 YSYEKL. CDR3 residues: CASSQGSAGGETQYF. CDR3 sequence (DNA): TGCGCCAGCAGCCAAGGTTCGGCGGGAGGGGAGACCCAGTACTTC.

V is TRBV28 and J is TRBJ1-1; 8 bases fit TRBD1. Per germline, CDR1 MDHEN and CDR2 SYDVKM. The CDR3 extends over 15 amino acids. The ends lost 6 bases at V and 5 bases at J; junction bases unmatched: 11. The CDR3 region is CASSPQGVRWTEAFF. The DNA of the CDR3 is TGTGCCAGCAGCCCACAGGGGGTGCGATGGACTGAAGCTTTCTTT.

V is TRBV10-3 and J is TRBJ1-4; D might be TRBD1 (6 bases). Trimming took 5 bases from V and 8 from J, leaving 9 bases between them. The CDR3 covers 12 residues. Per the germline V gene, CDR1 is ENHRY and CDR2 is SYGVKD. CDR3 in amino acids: CAISTQGEKLFF. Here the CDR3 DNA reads TGTGCCATCAGTACTCAGGGGGAAAAACTGTTTTTT.